Reported below is one T cell receptor beta chain. Its matching antigen is unknown. Donors each provided ten milliliters of peripheral blood. At least 6.5 million PBMCs were isolated per sample. Trimming shortened V by 4 bases and J by 3 bases, and 11 bases separated the two germline ends. Per germline, CDR1 SGHKS and CDR2 YYEKEE (reference sequence). The CDR3 sequence is 13 residues long. The data belong to a study of blood T cells in healthy people across ages. Study-level points and caveats: The long-lived group displayed more naive CD4+ cells, plus higher diversity, than the aged donors did.

Using a J-beta primer mix together with a sample-barcoded 5' primer, a second PCR was run for roughly 6 to 12 cycles. TCRdb called the 5' RACE reads again in MiXCR, with one record for every CDR3 protein. This table has about 900,000 distinct CDR3 sequences, 40% to 60% appearing once. Sequences were obtained from blood. This TCR was recovered from a man aged 30 to 45 in good health. The chain employs TRBV5-5 and TRBJ2-7; D unclear. CDR3 sequence (DNA): TGTGCCAGCAGCGGAAGGATGGACTACGAGCAGTACTTC. Translation: CASSGRMDYEQYF.